This TCR beta chain stems from a study of cytomegalovirus exposure and HLA in healthy donors. The germline V gene has CDR1 SGHDT and CDR2 YYEEEE. Deletions cut 4 bases from V and 8 bases from J, with 16 bases between. CDR3 length: 14 amino acids. The assay was immunoSEQ multiplex PCR, and TCRdb's table has in-frame clones only and misses some. The repertoire holds approximately 160,000 clones, with more than 80% as singletons. Source material: PBMCs. The chain uses TRBV5-6 and TRBJ2-1; tentative D call: TRBD2 (5 bases). This sequence originates from a woman aged 18-35 years in good health and CMV-seropositive. This CDR3 is CASSRGLHNYEQFF. The CDR3 region has the DNA TGTGCCAGCAGCCGCGGGTTGCACAATTATGAGCAGTTCTTC.